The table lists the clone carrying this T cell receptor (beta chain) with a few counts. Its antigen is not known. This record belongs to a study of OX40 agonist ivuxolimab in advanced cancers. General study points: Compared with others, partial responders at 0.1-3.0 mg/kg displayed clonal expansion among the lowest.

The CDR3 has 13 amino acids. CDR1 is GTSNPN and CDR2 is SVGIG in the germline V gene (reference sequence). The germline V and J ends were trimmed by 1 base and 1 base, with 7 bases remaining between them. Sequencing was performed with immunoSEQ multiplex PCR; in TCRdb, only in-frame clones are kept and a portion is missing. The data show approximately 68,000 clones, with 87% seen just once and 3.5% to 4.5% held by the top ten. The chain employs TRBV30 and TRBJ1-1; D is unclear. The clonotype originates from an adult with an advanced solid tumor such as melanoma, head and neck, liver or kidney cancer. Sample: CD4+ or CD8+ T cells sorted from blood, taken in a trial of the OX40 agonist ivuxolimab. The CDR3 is CAWSADGNTEAFF. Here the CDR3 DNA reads TGTGCCTGGAGTGCGGACGGGAACACTGAAGCTTTCTTT. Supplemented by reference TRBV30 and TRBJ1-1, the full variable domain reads SQTIHQWPATLVQPVGSPLSLECTVEGTSNPNLYWYRQAAGRGLQLLFYSVGIGQISSEVPQNLSASRPQDRQFILSSKKLLLSDSGFYLCAWSADGNTEAFFGQGTRLTVV.